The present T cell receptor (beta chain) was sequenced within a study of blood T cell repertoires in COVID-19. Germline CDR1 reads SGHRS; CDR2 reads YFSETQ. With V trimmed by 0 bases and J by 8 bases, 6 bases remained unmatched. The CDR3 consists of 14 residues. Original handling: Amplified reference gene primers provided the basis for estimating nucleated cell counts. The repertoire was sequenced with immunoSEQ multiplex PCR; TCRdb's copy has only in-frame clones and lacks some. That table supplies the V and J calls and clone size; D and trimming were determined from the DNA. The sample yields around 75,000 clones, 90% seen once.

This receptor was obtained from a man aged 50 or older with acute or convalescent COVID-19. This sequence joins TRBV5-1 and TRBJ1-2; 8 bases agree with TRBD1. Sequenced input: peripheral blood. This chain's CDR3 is CASSLAQTGEGYTF. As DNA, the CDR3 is TGCGCCAGCAGCTTGGCCCAGACAGGGGAAGGCTACACCTTC.